The 11 T cell receptor beta chains reported below all come from one sample, sequenced in a study of metastatic and nonmetastatic thyroid tumors. Every patient was untreated before thyroid surgery. TCRdb re-called the PCR reads through MiXCR. The sample lists some 21,000 clones; 11% were seen once. Source material: blood. The receptors here all came from a female donor with papillary thyroid cancer or a benign thyroid nodule (not recorded which). Some clones in this sample may be carry-over from other donors' samples.

Remarks on this clone: A much larger clone is a single base away; this may be a read error. The chain employs TRBV5-6 and TRBJ2-1; 8 bases match TRBD2. V dropped 6 bases and J dropped 12; count of bases not matched to a gene: 20. The CDR3 spans 16 residues. The germline V gene has CDR1 SGHDT and CDR2 YYEEEE. The CDR3: CASIPGASGPGDGQFF. In DNA, the CDR3 is TGTGCCAGCATCCCAGGGGCTAGCGGGCCCGGAGATGGGCAGTTCTTC.

This clone was observed at least ten times. The chain has TRBV11-3 and TRBJ2-7; TRBD1 matches 7 bases. J was trimmed by 5 bases and V by 1 base; bases with no gene match: 5. The CDR3 loop spans 14 amino acids. Germline V gives CDR1 SGHNT, CDR2 YENEEA. CDR3 residues: CASSLGQGNNEQYF. CDR3 DNA: TGTGCCAGCAGCTTAGGACAGGGTAATAACGAGCAGTACTTC.

As concerns this clone: The junction shows a germline mismatch at one end, possibly a read error. This chain connects TRBV6-4 to TRBJ2-1; 10 positions agree with TRBD2. The CDR3 runs to 16 residues. Germline V gene lookup returns CDR1 MRHNA and CDR2 SNTAGT. Here the CDR3 reads CARSDGTSADYNEKFF. The DNA for the CDR3 is TGTGCCAGAAGTGATGGGACTAGCGCTGACTACAATGAGAAGTTCTTC.

This chain links TRBV5-5 with TRBJ2-7; D is unclear. Germline V gene lookup returns CDR1 SGHKS and CDR2 YYEKEE (reference sequence). Trimming pared 4 bases from V and 8 bases from J, leaving 19 bases between. The CDR3 loop spans 14 amino acids. This CDR3 reads CASSPPGQPNKQYF. For the CDR3, the DNA is TGTGCCAGCAGCCCGCCGGGTCAACCTAACAAGCAGTACTTC.

This clone was seen many times. V gene TRBV3-1 combines with J gene TRBJ2-2; D is ambiguous. Trimming cost V 6 bases and J 2 bases, with 1 base left between them. CDR1 is LGHDT, CDR2 YNNKEL, per germline (reference sequence). This CDR3 is built from 11 residues. The CDR3 DNA follows: TGTGCCAGCAGAAACACCGGGGAGCTGTTTTTT. It codes for CASRNTGELFF. Full variable domain (outside the CDR3, taken from reference TRBV3-1 and TRBJ2-2): DTAVSQTPKYLVTQMGNDKSIKCEQNLGHDTMYWYKQDSKKFLKIMFSYNNKELIINETVPNRFSPKSPDKAHLNLHINSLELGDSAVYFCASRNTGELFFGEGSRLTVL.

The sample holds many counts of this clone. The chain is built from TRBV4-3 and TRBJ2-2; 8 bases line up with TRBD2. V shed 0 bases, J shed 3 bases, and the junction held 9 bases outside the gene matches. The germline CDR1 and CDR2 sequences are LGHNA and YSLEER. The CDR3 is made up of 18 amino acids. The CDR3 sequence: CASSQDRSAGRDTGELFF. Written as DNA, the CDR3 is TGCGCCAGCAGCCAAGATCGGTCCGCCGGGAGGGACACCGGGGAGCTGTTTTTT.

This clone has at least ten counts. The chain is built from TRBV29-1 and TRBJ2-6, with 7 bases lining up with TRBD1. CDR1 and CDR2 (germline): SQVTM, ANQGSEA. The CDR3 runs to 16 residues. The junction had 7 bases not matched to a gene; V was cut back by 3 bases and J by 2 bases. CDR3 region: CSVDRFDRAGANVLTF. CDR3 bases: TGCAGCGTTGACCGCTTCGACAGGGCTGGGGCCAACGTCCTGACTTTC.

This clone was counted ten times or more. The chain uses TRBV28 and TRBJ2-5; D is unclear. The CDR3 loop spans 13 amino acids. The V end lost 2 bases, the J end lost 2 bases, and 6 bases lay between the germline ends. Germline V gene sequence: CDR1 MDHEN, CDR2 SYDVKM. In DNA, the CDR3 is TGTGCCAGCAGTTTACTGGAACAAGAGACCCAGTACTTC. This gives the protein CASSLLEQETQYF.

The sample holds many counts of this clone. The chain uses TRBV6-1 and TRBJ1-4; 9 bases align to TRBD1. Germline values: CDR1 MNHNS, CDR2 SASEGT. Germline trimming cut 6 bases from V and 6 bases from J; bases unmatched to any gene: 5. The CDR3 totals 14 residues. The CDR3 nucleotides are TGTGCCAGCAGCGGTACAGGGGGCTATGAAAAACTGTTTTTT. Its protein product is CASSGTGGYEKLFF.

There are many counts of this clone. The chain employs TRBV15 and TRBJ2-7; TRBD2 agrees at 9 bases. Germline CDR1 and CDR2: LNHNV and YYDKDF (reference sequence). J gave up 2 bases and V 1 base, and 3 bases lay outside the gene matches. This CDR3 has 15 residues. The CDR3 loop is CATSRGLADPYEQYF. CDR3 nucleotides: TGTGCCACCAGCAGAGGACTAGCGGACCCCTACGAGCAGTACTTC.

This clone appeared many times. V gene TRBV19 combines with J gene TRBJ1-6; no clear D. V lost 4 bases and J 8 bases, leaving 12 bases between the germline ends. Looked up from germline, CDR1 is LNHDA and CDR2 is SQIVND (reference sequence). This CDR3 comprises 14 residues. The CDR3 sequence: CASSRGLVDSPLHF. As DNA, the CDR3 is TGTGCCAGTAGTAGGGGTTTGGTGGATTCACCCCTCCACTTT.